This T cell receptor (beta chain) originates from a study of cytomegalovirus exposure and HLA in healthy donors. Of note for this clone: What it binds is unknown.

Per germline, CDR1 LGHNA and CDR2 YNFKEQ. Unmatched junction bases numbered 1, after V lost 0 bases and J lost 4 bases. The CDR3 totals 15 residues. The donors were part of the roughly 130-subject validation cohort, which stood apart from the roughly 730-subject first cohort. General study results and limits: Most TCR sequences showed up rarely, but some public TCRs showed up in many donors. TCR beta chains numbering approximately 150 were designated cytomegalovirus-associated.

The repertoire was sequenced with immunoSEQ multiplex PCR; TCRdb's copy has only in-frame clones and lacks some. The table includes some 200,000 clones, 80% to 85% detected once. V and J are TRBV4-2 and TRBJ2-3; TRBD2 aligns across 10 bases. Specimen: PBMCs. The TCR sequence derives from a woman between 18 and 29 years old in good health and CMV-seropositive. CDR3 nucleotide sequence: TGTGCCAGCAGCCAAGAAGCGGGGGGGCCAGATACGCAGTATTTT. This translates into CASSQEAGGPDTQYF.